The 23 T cell receptor beta chains below come from one sample, sequenced in a study of Graves' ophthalmopathy and Graves' hyperthyroidism. RNA transcripts provided the template for amplifying TCR beta CDR3 regions. The authors performed first-round RT-PCR with HTBI primers and then a second-round multiplex PCR. TCRdb reprocessed the multiplex PCR reads with MiXCR, giving one entry per CDR3 protein. This sample has 150,000 to 200,000 distinct CDR3 sequences, with 35% to 45% found just once. The sample comprised peripheral blood. The receptors were gathered from a man younger than 45 with Graves' ophthalmopathy.

The chain recombines TRBV27 with TRBJ2-7; 9 nucleotides match TRBD1. V shed 0 bases, J shed 3 bases, and the junction held 9 bases outside the gene matches. The CDR3 covers 17 residues. Germline V gene lookup returns CDR1 MNHEY and CDR2 SMNVEV (reference sequence). CDR3 nucleotides: TGTGCCAGCAGTTTATCGGCGAGTGAGACAGGGGGCTACGAGCAGTACTTC. Translated: CASSLSASETGGYEQYF.

This clonotype was seen at least ten times. CDR3 residues: CSGIGQGSYEQYF. In DNA form, the CDR3 reads TGCAGCGGTATAGGGCAGGGGTCATACGAGCAGTACTTC. The rearrangement links TRBV29-1 to TRBJ2-7, with D perhaps TRBD1 (6 bases). Germline values: CDR1 SQVTM, CDR2 ANQGSEA. The V end was cut by 7 bases, the J end by 4 bases, with 17 bases between. CDR3 length: 13 amino acids.

The rearrangement joins TRBV20-1 to TRBJ1-5; a weak D match, TRBD1 (5 bases). The V gene's germline CDR1 is DFQATT and CDR2 SNEGSKA (reference sequence). The CDR3 is 13 residues long. V lost 2 bases, J lost 4 bases, and 9 bases lay in between. As DNA, the CDR3 is TGCAGTGCTAGACAGACAGCTAATCAGCCCCAGCATTTT. This gives the protein CSARQTANQPQHF.

This rearrangement joins TRBV11-1 to TRBJ2-5; TRBD2 agrees at 9 bases. The CDR3 runs to 17 residues. J gave up 0 bases and V 3 bases, and 8 bases lay outside the gene matches. Germline V CDR1 and CDR2: SGHAT, FQDESV (reference sequence). The CDR3 sequence: CASSFLAGSINQETQYF. The CDR3 DNA reads as TGTGCCAGCAGCTTCCTAGCGGGGAGTATCAACCAAGAGACCCAGTACTTC.

This clonotype was picked up many times. The chain combines TRBV7-2 with TRBJ2-7; D gene unclear. This CDR3 region has 14 residues. Looked up from germline, CDR1 is SGHTA and CDR2 is FQGNSA. V shed 1 base and J shed 2 bases, with 9 bases lying between them. CDR3 amino acids: CASSLGRRAYEQYF. The CDR3 nucleotides read TGTGCCAGCAGCTTAGGCAGACGTGCCTACGAGCAGTACTTC.

This clonotype was detected ten times or more. The chain carries TRBV14 and TRBJ2-5; 9 positions agree with TRBD2. Germline loops: CDR1 SGHDN, CDR2 FVKESK. CDR3 size: 15 residues. With V trimmed by 8 bases and J by 2 bases, 9 bases remained unmatched. The CDR3: CASLLAGSVQETQYF. In DNA form, the CDR3 reads TGTGCCAGCCTCCTAGCGGGGTCGGTACAAGAGACCCAGTACTTC.

This clonotype was detected many times. V is TRBV7-9 and J is TRBJ2-5; TRBD1 might be the D (6 bases). V lost 5 bases, J lost 2 bases, and 12 bases lay in between. The CDR3 runs 14 residues. CDR1 is SEHNR and CDR2 is FQNEAQ in the germline V gene (reference sequence). CDR3 amino acids: CASSEGTGQETQYF. CDR3 nucleotide sequence: TGTGCCAGCAGCGAGGGAACAGGGCAAGAGACCCAGTACTTC. Variable domain in full (rest from reference TRBV7-9 and TRBJ2-5): DTGVSQNPRHKITKRGQNVTFRCDPISEHNRLYWYRQTLGQGPEFLTYFQNEAQLEKSRLLSDRFSAERPKGSFSTLEIQRTEQGDSAMYLCASSEGTGQETQYFGPGTRLLVL.

V and J are TRBV12-3 or TRBV12-4 and TRBJ1-1; unclear D gene. There are 14 residues in the CDR3. V lost 6 bases to trimming and J lost 10 bases, with 21 bases between them. The CDR3 DNA sequence: TGTGCCAGCAGCTACAGAGGAAGCTCGAGAGCAGCTTTCTTT. Amino acids: CASSYRGSSRAAFF.

The chain carries TRBV6-2 or TRBV6-3 and TRBJ2-7; TRBD2 matches at 11 bases. Germline V gives CDR1 MNHEY, CDR2 SVGEGT. Unmatched junction bases numbered 13, after V lost 6 bases and J lost 3 bases. The CDR3 sequence is 17 residues long. The CDR3 DNA reads as TGTGCCAGCAGACACCCGCCGGGACTAGCGGAATACTACGAGCAGTACTTC. This gives the protein CASRHPPGLAEYYEQYF.

This clonotype was seen many times. The J gene is TRBJ2-7, the V gene TRBV4-1, with D perhaps matching TRBD1 or TRBD2 (5 bases each). The germline V gene encodes CDR1 MGHRA and CDR2 YSYEKL. V shed 3 bases and J shed 0 bases, with 15 bases lying between them. The length of the CDR3 is 16 residues. CDR3 residues: CASSQGDGMGSYEQYF. CDR3 DNA sequence: TGCGCCAGCAGCCAGGGGGACGGGATGGGCTCCTACGAGCAGTACTTC.

This clonotype was seen only once. The chain combines TRBV7-2 with TRBJ1-2, with 7 bases aligning to TRBD1. V lost 5 bases, J lost 3 bases, and 3 bases stayed unmatched. The germline gives CDR1 SGHTA, CDR2 FQGNSA. The CDR3 is made up of 13 amino acids. Written as DNA, the CDR3 is TGTGCCAGCAGCGGACAGGACGACTATGGCTACACCTTC. Protein product: CASSGQDDYGYTF. The complete variable domain, with remaining parts taken from reference TRBV7-2 and TRBJ1-2, reads GAGVSQSPSNKVTEKGKDVELRCDPISGHTALYWYRQSLGQGLEFLIYFQGNSAPDKSGLPSDRFSAERTGGSVSTLTIQRTQQEDSAVYLCASSGQDDYGYTFGSGTRLTVV.

This clonotype was counted between two and nine times. This chain uses TRBV12-3 or TRBV12-4 with TRBJ2-5; D gene ambiguous. Trimming left V 1 base short and J 1 base short, with 7 bases between. This CDR3 contains 14 residues. CDR3 sequence reads: CASSLVGSQETQYF. CDR3 DNA sequence: TGTGCCAGCAGTTTAGTGGGTAGCCAAGAGACCCAGTACTTC.

The chain has TRBV28 and TRBJ1-5; D uncertain. V lost 4 bases and J 0 bases, leaving 10 bases between the germline ends. CDR3 length: 15 amino acids. The V gene's germline CDR1 is MDHEN and CDR2 SYDVKM. The CDR3 reads CASSYAVNSNQPQHF. Written as DNA, the CDR3 is TGTGCCAGCAGTTACGCGGTTAATAGCAATCAGCCCCAGCATTTT.

By sample fraction, this clonotype is medium-sized (0.01 to 0.1%). The chain couples TRBV6-5 to TRBJ1-1, with D perhaps matching TRBD1 (5 bases). This CDR3 region has 13 residues. From germline, CDR1 is MNHEY and CDR2 SVGAGI. Trimming shortened V by 2 bases and J by 6 bases, and 10 bases separated the two germline ends. This CDR3 is CASSYRGGAEAFF. CDR3 in DNA: TGTGCCAGCAGTTACCGTGGAGGGGCTGAAGCTTTCTTT.

The table lists this clonotype with a few counts. J is TRBJ1-1 and V is TRBV7-2, with a weak D call TRBD1 (5 bases). In germline, CDR1 is SGHTA, CDR2 FQGNSA. Deletions cut 5 bases from V and 6 bases from J, with 13 bases between. The CDR3 totals 13 residues. For the CDR3, the DNA is TGTGCCAGCAGCCTCACTCTAGGGGCTGAAGCTTTCTTT. Its protein product is CASSLTLGAEAFF. The whole variable domain, filled in from reference TRBV7-2 and TRBJ1-1, reads GAGVSQSPSNKVTEKGKDVELRCDPISGHTALYWYRQSLGQGLEFLIYFQGNSAPDKSGLPSDRFSAERTGGSVSTLTIQRTQQEDSAVYLCASSLTLGAEAFFGQGTRLTVV.

This clonotype was detected ten times or more. This chain links TRBV15 with TRBJ1-6; D is possibly TRBD1 (6 bases). Germline V gene lookup returns CDR1 LNHNV and CDR2 YYDKDF (reference sequence). Trimming left V 1 base short and J 8 bases short, with 36 bases between. The CDR3 spans 23 residues. This CDR3 reads CATSRGWPIPGHGEGMGYSPLHF. The CDR3 region has the DNA TGTGCCACCAGCAGAGGGTGGCCTATACCGGGACACGGAGAGGGGATGGGGTATTCACCCCTCCACTTT. Full variable domain (remainder filled in from reference TRBV15 and TRBJ1-6): DAMVIQNPRYQVTQFGKPVTLSCSQTLNHNVMYWYQQKSSQAPKLLFHYYDKDFNNEADTPDNFQSRRPNTSFCFLDIRSPGLGDTAMYLCATSRGWPIPGHGEGMGYSPLHFGNGTRLTVT.

The chain is built from TRBV28 and TRBJ1-5; possibly TRBD1 for D (6 bases). The CDR3 totals 14 residues. Looked up from germline, CDR1 is MDHEN and CDR2 is SYDVKM. V was clipped by 4 bases and J by 7 bases, with 14 bases between them. For the CDR3, the DNA is TGTGCCAGCAGTTCGGGGGGCTCTGTGCAGCCCCAGCATTTT. It translates to CASSSGGSVQPQHF.

The CDR3: CASSLARGGELFF. The CDR3 coding sequence is TGTGCCAGCAGCTTAGCTCGGGGCGGGGAGCTGTTTTTT. This rearrangement joins TRBV7-3 to TRBJ2-2; a weak D match, TRBD2 (5 bases). CDR3 length equals 13 residues. V lost 2 bases to trimming and J lost 7 bases, with 8 bases between them. CDR1 SGHTA and CDR2 FQGTGA come from the germline V gene.

This clonotype was seen at least ten times. The genes are TRBV12-3 or TRBV12-4 and TRBJ2-2; D not certain. The CDR3 runs to 13 residues. Trimming shortened V by 3 bases and J by 3 bases, and 5 bases separated the two germline ends. The CDR3 region has the DNA TGTGCCAGCAGTTTGTGGGACACCGGGGAGCTGTTTTTT. This gives the protein CASSLWDTGELFF.

This clonotype was detected ten times or more. The V call is TRBV24-1, the J call TRBJ1-1; no reliable D call. V lost 2 bases to trimming and J lost 6 bases, with 9 bases between them. Germline V lookup: CDR1 KGHDR, CDR2 SFDVKD. The CDR3 covers 13 residues. For the CDR3, the DNA is TGTGCCACCAGTGATTCGGTAGTCCCTGAAGCTTTCTTT. Its translation is CATSDSVVPEAFF.

This clonotype was found many times. J is TRBJ2-7 and V is TRBV11-1; a possible D gene is TRBD1 (5 bases). The germline gives CDR1 SGHAT, CDR2 FQDESV (reference sequence). V dropped 0 bases and J dropped 6 bases, with 12 bases sitting between them. The CDR3 contains 14 residues. CDR3 sequence reads: CASSLAGRVAEQYF. CDR3 DNA sequence: TGTGCCAGCAGCTTAGCGGGGCGCGTGGCCGAGCAGTACTTC. Full variable domain (missing parts from reference TRBV11-1 and TRBJ2-7): EAEVAQSPRYKITEKSQAVAFWCDPISGHATLYWYRQILGQGPELLVQFQDESVVDDSQLPKDRFSAERLKGVDSTLKIQPAELGDSAMYLCASSLAGRVAEQYFGPGTRLTVT.

The V and J genes are TRBV24-1 and TRBJ2-7; tentative D call: TRBD1 (6 bases). Germline loops: CDR1 KGHDR, CDR2 SFDVKD. The germline V and J ends were trimmed by 4 bases and 1 base, with 10 bases remaining between them. CDR3 size: 14 residues. The CDR3 here is CATSDSGQSYEQYF. The CDR3 nucleotides are TGTGCCACCAGTGACTCGGGACAATCCTACGAGCAGTACTTC.

This clonotype was counted ten times or more. The chain carries TRBV19 and TRBJ1-2, with TRBD1 identical over 10 bases. CDR1 and CDR2 from the germline V gene are LNHDA and SQIVND (reference sequence). With V trimmed by 4 bases and J by 4 bases, 6 bases remained unmatched. The CDR3 is 15 residues long. The CDR3, as DNA: TGTGCCAGTAGTAAAAGGGACAGGGGTATCTATGGCTACACCTTC. As protein: CASSKRDRGIYGYTF.